This T cell receptor (beta chain) was sequenced for a study of cytomegalovirus exposure and HLA in healthy donors. Use of 60 Vbeta and 13 Jbeta primers characterized the PCR. Sequencing used immunoSEQ multiplex PCR; TCRdb keeps in-frame clones, though not all of them. This repertoire shows approximately 130,000 clones, around four fifths found once; its top ten account for 1.5% to 2%. The germline gives CDR1 KGHSH, CDR2 LQKENI. This CDR3 has 14 residues. Losses at the gene ends were 5 bases for V and 6 bases for J; bases not matched to a gene: 8. Findings of the study overall: Analysis was carried out at a later point, and it linked a missense DCLRE1C variant to TCR beta V- and J-gene trimming. Investigators reported 164 TCR beta chains as tied to cytomegalovirus.

As regards this clone: Its antigen is as yet unknown.

The receptor comes from a man in his forties in good health and CMV-seronegative. The sequencing input was PBMCs. The chain combines TRBV18 with TRBJ2-7; 9 bases are shared with TRBD1. CDR3 in amino acids: CASSSGTGIGEQYF. The CDR3 DNA reads as TGTGCCAGCTCATCCGGGACAGGGATCGGCGAGCAGTACTTC.